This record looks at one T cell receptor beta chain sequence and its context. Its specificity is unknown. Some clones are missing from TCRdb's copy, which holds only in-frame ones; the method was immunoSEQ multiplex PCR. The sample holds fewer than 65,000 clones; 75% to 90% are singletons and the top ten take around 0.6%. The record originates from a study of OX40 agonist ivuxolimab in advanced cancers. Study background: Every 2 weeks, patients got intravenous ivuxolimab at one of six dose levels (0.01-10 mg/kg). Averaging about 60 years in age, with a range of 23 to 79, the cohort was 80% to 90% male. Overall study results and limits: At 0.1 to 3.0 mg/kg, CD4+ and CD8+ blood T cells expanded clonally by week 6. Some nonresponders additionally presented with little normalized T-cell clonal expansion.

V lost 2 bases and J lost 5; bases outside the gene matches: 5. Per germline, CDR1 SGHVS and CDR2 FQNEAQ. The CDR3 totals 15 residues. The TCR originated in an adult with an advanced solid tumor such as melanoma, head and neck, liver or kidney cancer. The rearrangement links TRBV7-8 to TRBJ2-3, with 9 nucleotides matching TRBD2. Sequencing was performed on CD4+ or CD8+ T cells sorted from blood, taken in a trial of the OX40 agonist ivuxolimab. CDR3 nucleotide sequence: TGTGCCAGCAGCTTATTGGCGGGGGGGCGAGATACGCAGTATTTT. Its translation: CASSLLAGGRDTQYF.